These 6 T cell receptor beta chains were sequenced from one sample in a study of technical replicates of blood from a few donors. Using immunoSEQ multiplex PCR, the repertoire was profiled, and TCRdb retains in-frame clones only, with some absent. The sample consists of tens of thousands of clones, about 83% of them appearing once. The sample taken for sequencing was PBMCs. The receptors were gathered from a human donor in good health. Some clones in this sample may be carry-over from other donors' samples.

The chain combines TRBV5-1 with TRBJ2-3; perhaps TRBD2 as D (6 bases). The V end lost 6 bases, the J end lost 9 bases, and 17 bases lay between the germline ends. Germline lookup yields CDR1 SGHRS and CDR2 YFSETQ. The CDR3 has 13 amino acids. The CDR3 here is CASTMIGGRTQYF. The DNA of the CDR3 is TGCGCCAGCACTATGATCGGGGGTCGGACGCAGTATTTT.

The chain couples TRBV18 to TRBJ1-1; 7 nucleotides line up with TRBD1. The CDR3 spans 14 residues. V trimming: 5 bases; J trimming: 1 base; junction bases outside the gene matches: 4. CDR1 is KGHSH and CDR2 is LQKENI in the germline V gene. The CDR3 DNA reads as TGTGCCAGCTCAACTCGGACAGGGAACACTGAAGCTTTCTTT. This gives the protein CASSTRTGNTEAFF.

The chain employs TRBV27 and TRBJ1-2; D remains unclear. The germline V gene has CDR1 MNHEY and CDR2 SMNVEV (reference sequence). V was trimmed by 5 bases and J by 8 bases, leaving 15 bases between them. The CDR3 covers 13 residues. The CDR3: CASSQISRLGYTF. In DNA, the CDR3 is TGTGCCAGCAGTCAAATAAGCAGGTTGGGCTACACCTTC.

Written as DNA, the CDR3 is TGTGCCAGTAGTATATGGGGCAGGGGGAACACTGAAGCTTTCTTT. Protein product: CASSIWGRGNTEAFF. This chain joins TRBV19 and TRBJ1-1; TRBD1 might be the D (6 bases). The CDR3 totals 15 residues. V lost 2 bases to trimming and J lost 1 base, with 11 bases between them. The germline gives CDR1 LNHDA, CDR2 SQIVND (reference sequence).

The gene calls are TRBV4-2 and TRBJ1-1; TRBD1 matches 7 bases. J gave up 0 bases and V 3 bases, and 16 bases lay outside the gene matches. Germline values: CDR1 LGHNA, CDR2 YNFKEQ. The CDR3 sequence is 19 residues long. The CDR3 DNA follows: TGTGCCAGCAGCCAGGCTTACAGGGGACTAGCGACGATGAACACTGAAGCTTTCTTT. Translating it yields CASSQAYRGLATMNTEAFF.

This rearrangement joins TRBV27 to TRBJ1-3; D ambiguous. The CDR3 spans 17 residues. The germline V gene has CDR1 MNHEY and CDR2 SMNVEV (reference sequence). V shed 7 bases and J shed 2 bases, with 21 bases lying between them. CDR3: CASTAPGSWRAGNTIYF. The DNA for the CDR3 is TGTGCCAGCACCGCCCCAGGTTCATGGCGCGCTGGAAACACCATATATTTT.